One sample yielded the 32 T cell receptor beta chains listed below, sequenced in a study of blood T cell repertoires in COVID-19. Here immunoSEQ multiplex PCR was the method, and the copy in TCRdb shows in-frame clones only, minus some. The table has 60,000 or so clones, roughly 83% seen once; the top ten hold 9.5% to 13%. Sequencing was done on a sample of peripheral blood. The receptors derive from a man aged 25 to 45 with COVID-19, enrolled during active disease.

The V and J genes are TRBV6-5 and TRBJ1-5; 7 bases align to TRBD1. Unmatched junction bases numbered 7, after V lost 8 bases and J lost 0 bases. CDR3 length: 15 residues. Germline CDR1 is MNHEY and CDR2 is SVGAGI. The CDR3 DNA reads as TGTGCCAGCGTTTGGACAGGCGATAGCAATCAGCCCCAGCATTTT. It yields the protein CASVWTGDSNQPQHF.

This clone was seen just once. CDR3 DNA sequence: TGTGCCATCAGTGAGAACGGGGAGAATGAGCAGTTCTTC. This translates into CAISENGENEQFF. The V call is TRBV10-3, the J call TRBJ2-1; possibly TRBD2 for D (5 bases). The CDR3 contains 13 residues. V was trimmed by 2 bases and J by 7 bases, leaving 9 bases between them. In germline, CDR1 is ENHRY, CDR2 SYGVKD.

This clone has more than one count but fewer than ten. This chain connects TRBV28 to TRBJ2-6; D might be TRBD2 (5 bases). Trimming left V 3 bases short and J 0 bases short, with 9 bases between. CDR1 and CDR2 (germline): MDHEN, SYDVKM. The CDR3 extends over 16 amino acids. Here the CDR3 reads CASSFYGDSGANVLTF. In DNA form, the CDR3 reads TGTGCCAGCAGTTTTTACGGGGACTCTGGGGCCAACGTCCTGACTTTC.

This clone was seen just once. The V gene is TRBV5-1, the J gene TRBJ2-7; D is perhaps TRBD2 (5 bases). The CDR3 runs 16 residues. Germline-derived CDR1 and CDR2 are SGHRS and YFSETQ. V was cut by 4 bases and J by 5 bases, with 22 bases left in between. In DNA, the CDR3 is TGCGCCAGCAGCCGAACTACTAGTCGAACAGTCGACGAGCAGTACTTC. It specifies CASSRTTSRTVDEQYF.

The chain carries TRBV29-1 and TRBJ1-1; 10 bases line up with TRBD1. From germline, CDR1 is SQVTM and CDR2 ANQGSEA. Trimming removed 7 bases from V and 7 bases from J; junction bases left unmatched: 6. This CDR3 region has 12 residues. The DNA for the CDR3 is TGCAGCGGGGGGACAGGGGCGGGTGAAGCTTTCTTT. Protein sequence: CSGGTGAGEAFF.

This clone came up a few times. The chain is built from TRBV7-9 and TRBJ2-7, with D perhaps TRBD2 (7 bases). The CDR3 covers 13 residues. V lost 7 bases, J lost 5 bases, and 15 bases lay in between. Per germline, CDR1 SEHNR and CDR2 FQNEAQ (reference sequence). The CDR3 region is CASTWGGLDEQYF. The CDR3 DNA follows: TGTGCCAGCACCTGGGGGGGGCTGGACGAGCAGTACTTC.

The chain carries TRBV30 and TRBJ1-6, with 9 bases aligning to TRBD1. J was trimmed by 9 bases and V by 3 bases; bases with no gene match: 6. The germline V gene has CDR1 GTSNPN and CDR2 SVGIG (reference sequence). The CDR3 contains 14 residues. CDR3 sequence reads: CAWRGQGETSPLHF. The CDR3 nucleotides are TGTGCCTGGAGGGGACAGGGCGAGACTTCACCCCTCCACTTT.

The chain employs TRBV30 and TRBJ2-3; no reliable D call. CDR3 length equals 12 residues. The germline gives CDR1 GTSNPN, CDR2 SVGIG (reference sequence). Trimming took 0 bases from V and 4 from J, leaving 5 bases between them. The CDR3 region has the DNA TGTGCCTGGAGTGTACTGGCAGATACGCAGTATTTT. This sequence encodes CAWSVLADTQYF. The full variable domain, in which reference TRBV30 and TRBJ2-3 provide the parts outside the CDR3, is SQTIHQWPATLVQPVGSPLSLECTVEGTSNPNLYWYRQAAGRGLQLLFYSVGIGQISSEVPQNLSASRPQDRQFILSSKKLLLSDSGFYLCAWSVLADTQYFGPGTRLTVL.

The V call is TRBV14, the J call TRBJ2-2; D gene unclear. The V end was cut by 5 bases, the J end by 0 bases, with 7 bases between. Germline-derived CDR1 and CDR2 are SGHDN and FVKESK. The CDR3 contains 14 residues. CDR3 in DNA: TGTGCCAGCAGCTGGTCGGCGAACACCGGGGAGCTGTTTTTT. Encoded protein: CASSWSANTGELFF.

The rearrangement links TRBV18 to TRBJ2-7; D gene ambiguous. CDR1 is KGHSH, CDR2 LQKENI, per germline. CDR3 size: 14 residues. The V end was cut by 3 bases, the J end by 1 base, with 10 bases between. The chain's CDR3 is CASSPSTRSYEQYF. The CDR3 DNA reads as TGTGCCAGCTCACCGTCGACCAGGTCCTACGAGCAGTACTTC.

CDR3 DNA: TGCAGCTCCGGAAGGGGACAGGGCTTAATGAACACTGAAGCTTTCTTT. Amino acids: CSSGRGQGLMNTEAFF. The V call is TRBV29-1, the J call TRBJ1-1, with 9 positions matching TRBD1. The length of the CDR3 is 16 residues. V lost 8 bases and J lost 0; bases outside the gene matches: 13. Per the germline V gene, CDR1 is SQVTM and CDR2 is ANQGSEA.

This clone was seen just once. Here the CDR3 DNA reads TGTGCCAGCAGTTTAAACTCGGGTGGCAATTCACCCCTCCACTTT. This translates into CASSLNSGGNSPLHF. The rearrangement uses TRBV28 and TRBJ1-6; no firm D call. The CDR3 has 15 amino acids. Germline V lookup: CDR1 MDHEN, CDR2 SYDVKM. Trimming took 2 bases from V and 7 from J, leaving 12 bases between them.

Only a few counts were recorded for this clone. This chain uses TRBV6-2 or TRBV6-3 with TRBJ1-1; D call uncertain. This CDR3 is 13 amino acids long. The V end lost 2 bases, the J end lost 7 bases, and 11 bases lay between the germline ends. Germline V gene data show CDR1 as MNHEY and CDR2 as SVGEGT. CDR3 bases: TGTGCCAGCAGTTACACTTCGCGGGTTGAAGCTTTCTTT. Protein sequence: CASSYTSRVEAFF.

The chain uses TRBV28 and TRBJ1-1; 8 bases line up with TRBD1. From germline, CDR1 is MDHEN and CDR2 SYDVKM. J lost 0 bases, V lost 5 bases, and 5 bases had no gene match. This CDR3 has 15 residues. CDR3 in DNA: TGTGCCAGCAGTCCCATGGACAGGGTGAACACTGAAGCTTTCTTT. This codes for CASSPMDRVNTEAFF.

The rearrangement uses TRBV24-1 and TRBJ1-1; TRBD1 agrees at 8 bases. This CDR3 is built from 15 residues. V was pared by 4 bases and J by 5 bases, with 8 bases of the junction left unmatched. Germline V gives CDR1 KGHDR, CDR2 SFDVKD. The CDR3 DNA sequence: TGTGCCACCAGTGACGCCACAGGGGGGCAGACTGAAGCTTTCTTT. Protein product: CATSDATGGQTEAFF.

This chain's CDR3 is CATSANTDTQYF. The CDR3 DNA is TGTGCCACCAGTGCCAATACAGATACGCAGTATTTT. The V and J genes are TRBV24-1 and TRBJ2-3; no reliable D call. Germline CDR1 is KGHDR and CDR2 is SFDVKD. This CDR3 has 12 residues. The V gene lost 5 bases and the J gene lost 3 bases, with 5 bases spanning the gap.

In its sample, this clone was seen a few times. Here the CDR3 DNA reads TGTGCCAGCAGTGACAGGGGAGTTTCACCCCTCCACTTT. The encoded protein is CASSDRGVSPLHF. This chain uses TRBV2 with TRBJ1-6; a weak D match, TRBD1 (6 bases). Germline CDR1 is SNHLY and CDR2 is FYNNEI. This CDR3 has 13 amino acids. V lost 3 bases, J lost 9 bases, and 9 bases lay in between.

This clone was seen once. The gene calls are TRBV6-4 and TRBJ2-1; D perhaps matches TRBD1 (5 bases). Germline V gives CDR1 MRHNA, CDR2 SNTAGT. The CDR3 contains 15 residues. Trimming shortened V by 4 bases and J by 2 bases, and 12 bases separated the two germline ends. CDR3 DNA sequence: TGTGCCAGCAGTGTTGACTGGGGCACCTACAATGAGCAGTTCTTC. Translating gives CASSVDWGTYNEQFF.

The chain carries TRBV6-5 and TRBJ1-6, with a weak D call TRBD1 (5 bases). Trimming shortened V by 10 bases and J by 6 bases, and 13 bases separated the two germline ends. From germline, CDR1 is MNHEY and CDR2 SVGAGI. The CDR3 covers 13 residues. The CDR3 sequence: CATLVGGNSPLHF. In DNA form, the CDR3 reads TGTGCCACCCTGGTCGGGGGTAATTCACCCCTCCACTTT.

The rearrangement joins TRBV6-1 to TRBJ2-1; 7 nucleotides align to TRBD2. Germline-derived CDR1 and CDR2 are MNHNS and SASEGT. Germline trimming cut 3 bases from V and 11 bases from J; bases unmatched to any gene: 4. The CDR3 runs 12 residues. The CDR3 loop is CASSEGGRKQFF. The CDR3 nucleotides are TGTGCCAGCAGTGAGGGAGGGAGGAAGCAGTTCTTC.

The chain combines TRBV6-5 with TRBJ2-1; D is uncertain. Germline V gives CDR1 MNHEY, CDR2 SVGAGI. The CDR3 runs to 16 residues. V lost 0 bases, J lost 6 bases, and 15 bases lay in between. CDR3 residues: CASSYSMGVVPNEQFF. The CDR3 DNA follows: TGTGCCAGCAGTTACTCGATGGGCGTAGTCCCCAATGAGCAGTTCTTC.

This chain joins TRBV6-5 and TRBJ1-2, with a tentative D call TRBD1 (5 bases). The germline V and J ends were trimmed by 0 bases and 6 bases, with 8 bases remaining between them. This CDR3 spans 13 amino acids. Germline V gives CDR1 MNHEY, CDR2 SVGAGI. This CDR3 is CASSYSGGDGYTF. As DNA, the CDR3 is TGTGCCAGCAGTTACTCGGGGGGGGATGGCTACACCTTC.

This clone appeared a few times. The chain couples TRBV4-1 to TRBJ1-3; D unresolved. The CDR3 loop spans 13 amino acids. The V gene's germline CDR1 is MGHRA and CDR2 YSYEKL. V was trimmed by 2 bases and J by 3 bases, leaving 5 bases between them. The CDR3 loop is CASSQLLGNTIYF. CDR3 nucleotide sequence: TGCGCCAGCAGCCAACTTCTTGGAAACACCATATATTTT.

This sequence joins TRBV28 and TRBJ1-5, with D unclear. The CDR3 is made up of 16 amino acids. Germline lookup yields CDR1 MDHEN and CDR2 SYDVKM. The germline V and J ends were trimmed by 0 bases and 4 bases, with 13 bases remaining between them. Here the CDR3 reads CASSLWSGNANQPQHF. CDR3 bases: TGTGCCAGCAGTTTATGGTCGGGGAATGCGAATCAGCCCCAGCATTTT.

J is TRBJ2-1 and V is TRBV30; TRBD2 aligns across 13 bases. The CDR3 sequence is 18 residues long. The germline V gene encodes CDR1 GTSNPN and CDR2 SVGIG (reference sequence). J was trimmed by 7 bases and V by 0 bases; bases with no gene match: 12. CDR3 bases: TGTGCCTGGAGTGTACGACCGACCGGGACTAGCGGGAAAAATGAGCAGTTCTTC. It specifies CAWSVRPTGTSGKNEQFF.

This clone was seen only a few times. CDR3 nucleotide sequence: TGTGCCAGCAGTCAACAATCGACAGGGGGCGGCGAAAAACTGTTTTTT. As protein: CASSQQSTGGGEKLFF. J is TRBJ1-4 and V is TRBV6-2 or TRBV6-3; the match to TRBD1 covers 10 bases. Germline V gene data show CDR1 as MNHEY and CDR2 as SVGEGT. This CDR3 is built from 16 residues. Trimming cost V 5 bases and J 8 bases; bases outside gene matches: 11.

The V and J genes are TRBV5-6 and TRBJ2-1, with a tentative D call TRBD2 (6 bases). Germline loops: CDR1 SGHDT, CDR2 YYEEEE. V was shortened by 3 bases and J by 6 bases, with 13 bases between the two germline ends. The CDR3 totals 14 residues. The CDR3 is CASSWGTPPNEQFF. CDR3 nucleotides: TGTGCCAGCAGCTGGGGGACTCCTCCCAATGAGCAGTTCTTC.

This sequence joins TRBV5-1 and TRBJ2-3; D is unclear. The CDR3 spans 14 residues. The ends were cut back, 0 bases at V and 1 base at J, with 6 bases in the middle. Germline CDR1 SGHRS, CDR2 YFSETQ. The CDR3 bases are TGCGCCAGCAGCTTGGATTCTGGCACAGATACGCAGTATTTT. It translates to CASSLDSGTDTQYF.

This chain joins TRBV10-3 and TRBJ1-2, with 9 bases fitting TRBD1. The germline V gene encodes CDR1 ENHRY and CDR2 SYGVKD. The CDR3 consists of 16 residues. The ends lost 4 bases at V and 4 bases at J; junction bases unmatched: 10. The CDR3 bases are TGTGCCATCAGTGGGGGACAGGGAATTTTTGGCTATGGCTACACCTTC. As protein: CAISGGQGIFGYGYTF.

The chain couples TRBV19 to TRBJ2-5; D gene uncertain. This CDR3 comprises 13 residues. V gave up 2 bases and J gave up 4 bases, with 8 bases separating them. CDR1 and CDR2 (germline): LNHDA, SQIVND (reference sequence). The CDR3 DNA reads TGTGCCAGTAGTATACGACCGGGAGAGACCCAGTACTTC. Translation gives CASSIRPGETQYF.

DNA of the CDR3: TGTGCCAGCAGGGCCAGGGGTCCCTGGGAGCAGTACTTC. Protein: CASRARGPWEQYF. V gene TRBV28 combines with J gene TRBJ2-7; weak D call: TRBD1 (6 bases). The CDR3 loop spans 13 amino acids. Per the germline V gene, CDR1 is MDHEN and CDR2 is SYDVKM. Trimming shortened V by 6 bases and J by 7 bases, and 16 bases separated the two germline ends.

The gene calls are TRBV3-1 (or the pseudogene TRBV3-2) and TRBJ1-2; possible D gene TRBD1, 5 bases. Trimming cost V 0 bases and J 1 base, with 12 bases left between them. Germline-derived CDR1 and CDR2 are LGHDT and YNNKEL (reference sequence). The CDR3 covers 16 residues. CDR3 in DNA: TGTGCCAGCAGCCAAGATGGCGCAGGGCTTAACTATGGCTACACCTTC. Encoded protein: CASSQDGAGLNYGYTF.